This T cell receptor beta chain was profiled in a study of tumor-infiltrating lymphocytes in primary liver carcinoma. Across the whole study: Measuring roughly 4.2 to 10 cm across, the tumors were staged as T1-T3 N0M0. Samples produced roughly 3.65 to 8 million productive TCRbeta reads, comparable across tissue types.

The template, roughly 0.45 ug total RNA, yielded TCR beta cDNA made with a constant-region primer. TCR beta libraries came from three nested multiplex PCR rounds using slightly modified ARM-PCR. Two initial PCR rounds of ten to eleven cycles each paired TRBV1-TRBV30 forward primers with a C-beta reverse primer. One entry per CDR3 protein results from TCRdb running MiXCR on the multiplex PCR reads. The sample consists of hundreds of thousands of distinct CDR3 sequences, 60% to 80% of them appearing once. Regarding the study as a whole: Significantly greater top-250-clone fractions characterized tumors relative to blood (p = 0.039).

On this clonotype: Its specificity is not known. A much larger clone differs by one base, so this may be a read error.

In addition to blood RNA drawn from unsorted whole blood, germline DNA was extracted. The CDR3 has 12 residues. Germline assignment: CDR1 SGHAT and CDR2 FQDESV (reference sequence). The clonotype originates from a middle-aged man with primary liver carcinoma and hepatitis B virus infection. Material for sequencing was peripheral blood. This chain links TRBV11-1 with TRBJ2-7; tentatively, D is TRBD1 (5 bases). The CDR3 sequence: CVSSFNRFEQYF. In DNA, the CDR3 is TGTGTCAGCAGCTTCAACAGGTTCGAGCAGTACTTC.